The clone carrying this T cell receptor (beta chain) was picked up a small number of times. What it binds is unknown. A read error may explain this, as a much larger clone is one base away. Three rounds of nested PCR, following a modified ARM-PCR protocol, produced the TCRbeta library. A single record per CDR3 protein comes from TCRdb applying MiXCR to the multiplex PCR reads. The top ten hold around 20% of the sample, which has 68,000 or so distinct CDR3 sequences, about 60% seen once. This sample is part of a study of tumor and adjacent non-tumor tissue in lung cancer. General observations from the study: Significantly higher TCR diversity was found in tumor than normal lung.

CDR3 length: 14 amino acids. Per the germline V gene, CDR1 is MNHNS and CDR2 is SASEGT. Trimming removed 8 bases at V and 2 bases at J, with 13 bases between. RNA was extracted from bulk tissue without any cell sorting. The V gene is TRBV6-1, the J gene TRBJ2-1; possibly TRBD1 for D (5 bases). The sequenced sample was lung tumor tissue. This TCR was sampled from a man aged 45 to 65 with non-small cell lung cancer. The CDR3 region is CASGGLTAYNEQFF. The CDR3 region has the DNA TGTGCCAGCGGTGGTCTGACAGCCTACAATGAGCAGTTCTTC.